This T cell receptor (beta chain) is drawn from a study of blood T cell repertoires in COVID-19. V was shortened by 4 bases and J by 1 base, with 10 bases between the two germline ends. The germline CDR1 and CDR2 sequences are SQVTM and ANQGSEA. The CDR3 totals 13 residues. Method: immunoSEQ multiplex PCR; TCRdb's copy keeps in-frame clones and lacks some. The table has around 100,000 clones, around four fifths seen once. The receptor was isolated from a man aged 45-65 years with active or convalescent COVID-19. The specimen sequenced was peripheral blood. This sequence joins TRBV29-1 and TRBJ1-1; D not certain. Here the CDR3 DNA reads TGCAGCGTTGGGAGGAGTGGGAACACTGAAGCTTTCTTT. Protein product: CSVGRSGNTEAFF. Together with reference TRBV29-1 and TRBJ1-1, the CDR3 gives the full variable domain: SAVISQKPSRDICQRGTSLTIQCQVDSQVTMMFWYRQQPGQSLTLIATANQGSEATYESGFVIDKFPISRPNLTFSTLTVSNMSPEDSSIYLCSVGRSGNTEAFFGQGTRLTVV.